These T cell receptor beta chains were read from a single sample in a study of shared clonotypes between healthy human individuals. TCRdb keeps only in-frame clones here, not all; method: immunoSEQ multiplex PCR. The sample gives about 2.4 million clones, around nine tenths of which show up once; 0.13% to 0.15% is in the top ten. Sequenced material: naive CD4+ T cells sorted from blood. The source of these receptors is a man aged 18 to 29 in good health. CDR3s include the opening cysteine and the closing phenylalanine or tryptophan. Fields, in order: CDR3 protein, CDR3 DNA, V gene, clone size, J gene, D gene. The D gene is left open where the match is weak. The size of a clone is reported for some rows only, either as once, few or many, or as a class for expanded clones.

CDR3: CASSLVHRAEGGELFF
DNA: TGTGCCAGCAGCTTAGTGCACAGGGCGGAGGGCGGGGAGCTGTTTTTT
V: TRBV7-6
size: NA
J: TRBJ2-2
D: NA

CDR3: CASGLTNTEAFF
DNA: TGTGCCAGCGGGCTGACGAACACTGAAGCTTTCTTT
V: TRBV6-5
size: NA
J: TRBJ1-1
D: NA

CDR3: CASSAVGGNSPLHF
DNA: TGTGCCAGCAGCGCCGTCGGGGGCAATTCACCCCTCCACTTT
V: TRBV28
size: NA
J: TRBJ1-6
D: NA

CDR3: CASSPGTLYTQYF
DNA: TGTGCCAGCTCACCCGGAACGCTCTATACGCAGTATTTT
V: TRBV18
size: once
J: TRBJ2-3
D: NA

CDR3: CASSFRGRYEQYF
DNA: TGTGCCAGCAGCTTTCGGGGGCGCTACGAGCAGTACTTC
V: TRBV11-3
size: NA
J: TRBJ2-7
D: NA

CDR3: CAGRPTGGLDEQYF
DNA: TGTGCCGGACGACCGACAGGGGGCTTAGACGAGCAGTACTTC
V: TRBV2
size: NA
J: TRBJ2-7
D: TRBD1

CDR3: CASSPWGGSTRTDTQYF
DNA: TGTGCCAGCAGCCCATGGGGGGGAAGCACTCGCACAGATACGCAGTATTTT
V: TRBV27
size: once
J: TRBJ2-3
D: TRBD2

CDR3: CASSFRDSQETQYF
DNA: TGTGCCAGCAGCTTCCGGGACAGTCAAGAGACCCAGTACTTC
V: TRBV5-4
size: NA
J: TRBJ2-5
D: TRBD1

CDR3: CAWRVPGGSGTNEQFF
DNA: TGTGCCTGGAGAGTACCCGGCGGTAGCGGGACCAATGAGCAGTTCTTC
V: TRBV30
size: NA
J: TRBJ2-1
D: TRBD2

CDR3: CASSAREGSYNEQFF
DNA: TGTGCCAGCAGCGCACGAGAGGGATCCTACAATGAGCAGTTCTTC
V: TRBV9
size: NA
J: TRBJ2-1
D: NA

CDR3: CASSLVNSPLHF
DNA: TGTGCCAGCAGCTTGGTCAATTCACCCCTCCACTTT
V: TRBV5-4
size: NA
J: TRBJ1-6
D: NA

CDR3: CASSQDWRIAGETQYF
DNA: TGCGCCAGCAGCCAAGATTGGCGGATAGCGGGAGAGACCCAGTACTTC
V: TRBV4-3
size: NA
J: TRBJ2-5
D: TRBD2

CDR3: CAMDRGGHEQFF
DNA: TGTGCCATGGACCGAGGGGGACATGAGCAGTTCTTC
V: TRBV2
size: NA
J: TRBJ2-1
D: NA

CDR3: CASSRGGGTDNEQFF
DNA: TGTGCCAGCAGCCGGGGCGGGGGGACCGACAATGAGCAGTTCTTC
V: TRBV4-2
size: NA
J: TRBJ2-1
D: TRBD2

CDR3: CASSLGQGTGNTIYF
DNA: TGTGCCAGCAGCTTAGGCCAGGGGACAGGAAACACCATATATTTT
V: TRBV11-2
size: NA
J: TRBJ1-3
D: NA

CDR3: CASSLGQASSYNEQFF
DNA: TGCGCCAGCAGCTTGGGCCAGGCGAGCTCCTACAATGAGCAGTTCTTC
V: TRBV5-1
size: NA
J: TRBJ2-1
D: NA

CDR3: CASSPLPGPLTTSYYEQYF
DNA: TGTGCCAGCTCACCTTTACCGGGACCCTTGACGACCTCCTACTACGAGCAGTACTTC
V: TRBV18
size: NA
J: TRBJ2-7
D: NA

CDR3: CASSKDVSRGNTIYF
DNA: TGTGCCAGCAGCAAAGATGTGAGTCGTGGAAACACCATATATTTT
V: TRBV21-1
size: NA
J: TRBJ1-3
D: NA

CDR3: CACRVARYEQYF
DNA: TGTGCCTGCCGAGTAGCGCGCTACGAGCAGTACTTC
V: TRBV30
size: NA
J: TRBJ2-7
D: NA

CDR3: CASTSLGAANEKLFF
DNA: TGTGCCAGCACCTCCCTTGGGGCGGCTAATGAAAAACTGTTTTTT
V: TRBV7-9
size: NA
J: TRBJ1-4
D: NA

CDR3: CASSRDRGNTIYF
DNA: TGTGCCAGCAGCCGAGATAGGGGGAACACCATATATTTT
V: TRBV14
size: NA
J: TRBJ1-3
D: NA

CDR3: CASSESIGLSGNTIYF
DNA: TGTGCCAGCAGTGAAAGCATAGGCCTCTCTGGAAACACCATATATTTT
V: TRBV6-1
size: NA
J: TRBJ1-3
D: NA

CDR3: CASSVAGTETYEQYF
DNA: TGTGCCAGCAGCGTAGCCGGAACAGAAACCTACGAGCAGTACTTC
V: TRBV9
size: NA
J: TRBJ2-7
D: NA

CDR3: CASVPRHQNTEAFF
DNA: TGTGCCAGCGTCCCTAGACACCAGAACACTGAAGCTTTCTTT
V: TRBV2
size: few
J: TRBJ1-1
D: NA

CDR3: CASSLVQGAGYTF
DNA: TGCGCCAGCAGCTTGGTACAGGGTGCCGGCTACACCTTC
V: TRBV5-1
size: NA
J: TRBJ1-2
D: NA

CDR3: CASSQLPGQAPNEKLFF
DNA: TGCGCCAGCAGCCAACTCCCGGGACAGGCCCCAAATGAAAAACTGTTTTTT
V: TRBV5-1
size: NA
J: TRBJ1-4
D: TRBD1

CDR3: CASSSRDRGQDTQYF
DNA: TGTGCCAGCAGTTCTCGGGACAGGGGACAAGATACGCAGTATTTT
V: TRBV2
size: NA
J: TRBJ2-3
D: TRBD1

CDR3: CASSSSDTQYF
DNA: TGTGCCAGCAGCTCCTCGGATACGCAGTATTTT
V: TRBV7-9
size: NA
J: TRBJ2-3
D: NA

CDR3: CASSPGVRSFYEQYF
DNA: TGTGCCAGCAGCCCAGGGGTGAGGAGTTTCTACGAGCAGTACTTC
V: TRBV6-6
size: NA
J: TRBJ2-7
D: NA

CDR3: CACPGQGGEKLFF
DNA: TGTGCCTGCCCGGGACAGGGAGGTGAAAAACTGTTTTTT
V: TRBV30
size: few
J: TRBJ1-4
D: TRBD1

CDR3: CASSPRGDSTNEKLFF
DNA: TGTGCCAGCTCACCACGGGGGGATTCAACTAATGAAAAACTGTTTTTT
V: TRBV18
size: NA
J: TRBJ1-4
D: NA

CDR3: CASSSRALADTQYF
DNA: TGTGCCAGCAGCTCGAGAGCACTAGCGGATACGCAGTATTTT
V: TRBV9
size: NA
J: TRBJ2-3
D: TRBD2

CDR3: CASSLGRENSPLHF
DNA: TGCGCCAGCAGCCTAGGACGGGAAAATTCACCCCTCCACTTT
V: TRBV4-1
size: NA
J: TRBJ1-6
D: NA

CDR3: CAIGNGRVSGNTIYF
DNA: TGTGCCATCGGTAACGGAAGAGTCTCTGGAAACACCATATATTTT
V: TRBV10-3
size: NA
J: TRBJ1-3
D: NA

CDR3: CASSRTGTDTQYF
DNA: TGTGCCAGCAGCAGGACAGGAACTGATACGCAGTATTTT
V: TRBV21-1
size: NA
J: TRBJ2-3
D: NA

CDR3: CASSVAPTNEQFF
DNA: TGTGCCAGCAGCGTAGCTCCGACCAATGAGCAGTTCTTC
V: TRBV9
size: NA
J: TRBJ2-1
D: NA

CDR3: CSVGEGGTNGYTF
DNA: TGCAGCGTTGGCGAAGGGGGCACAAATGGCTACACCTTC
V: TRBV29-1
size: NA
J: TRBJ1-2
D: TRBD1

CDR3: CASSVGGSGGLNTEAFF
DNA: TGTGCCAGCAGCGTAGGAGGGAGCGGGGGCCTGAACACTGAAGCTTTCTTT
V: TRBV9
size: once
J: TRBJ1-1
D: NA

CDR3: CASSSDSGGSYEQYF
DNA: TGTGCCAGCAGCTCCGACTCGGGAGGTAGTTACGAGCAGTACTTC
V: TRBV7-2
size: NA
J: TRBJ2-7
D: TRBD2

CDR3: CASSLDGSPYGYTF
DNA: TGTGCCAGCAGCTTAGACGGGTCCCCCTATGGCTACACCTTC
V: TRBV7-9
size: once
J: TRBJ1-2
D: NA

CDR3: CASSPREGVSGNTIYF
DNA: TGTGCCAGCTCACCACGGGAGGGAGTCTCTGGAAACACCATATATTTT
V: TRBV18
size: NA
J: TRBJ1-3
D: NA

CDR3: CAWSLSRDGYTF
DNA: TGTGCCTGGAGCCTTTCCCGGGATGGCTACACCTTC
V: TRBV30
size: NA
J: TRBJ1-2
D: NA

CDR3: CASSLETSGATYEQYF
DNA: TGCGCCAGCAGCTTGGAGACTAGCGGGGCCACCTACGAGCAGTACTTC
V: TRBV5-1
size: NA
J: TRBJ2-7
D: TRBD2

CDR3: CASSYAAGNSYEQYF
DNA: TGTGCCAGCAGTTATGCGGCAGGGAATTCCTACGAGCAGTACTTC
V: TRBV6-5
size: NA
J: TRBJ2-7
D: NA

CDR3: CASRRTGLNTEAFF
DNA: TGTGCCAGCAGGAGGACAGGTTTGAACACTGAAGCTTTCTTT
V: TRBV2
size: NA
J: TRBJ1-1
D: TRBD1

CDR3: CASSEAGNEQFF
DNA: TGTGCCAGCAGTGAAGCGGGAAATGAGCAGTTCTTC
V: TRBV6-1
size: NA
J: TRBJ2-1
D: NA

CDR3: CASSRAGGLNTEAFF
DNA: TGCGCCAGCAGCCGGGCAGGGGGCCTGAACACTGAAGCTTTCTTT
V: TRBV5-1
size: once
J: TRBJ1-1
D: TRBD1

CDR3: CASSSGTGGLEKLFF
DNA: TGTGCCAGCAGTTCCGGGACAGGGGGCCTTGAAAAACTGTTTTTT
V: TRBV6-5
size: NA
J: TRBJ1-4
D: TRBD1

CDR3: CASTFSGVAGVSETQYF
DNA: TGTGCCAGCACCTTCTCCGGGGTAGCGGGAGTGTCGGAGACCCAGTACTTC
V: TRBV7-2
size: NA
J: TRBJ2-5
D: TRBD2

CDR3: CASSQDRGQGDTQYF
DNA: TGCGCCAGCAGCCAAGACAGGGGGCAAGGAGATACGCAGTATTTT
V: TRBV4-3
size: NA
J: TRBJ2-3
D: TRBD1

CDR3: CASSQVRSGKANYGYTF
DNA: TGCGCCAGCAGCCAAGTAAGATCCGGGAAAGCTAACTATGGCTACACCTTC
V: TRBV4-1
size: NA
J: TRBJ1-2
D: NA

CDR3: CASSPGGGNTIYF
DNA: TGTGCCAGCAGCCCAGGGGGAGGAAACACCATATATTTT
V: TRBV27
size: NA
J: TRBJ1-3
D: TRBD1

CDR3: CASSITPTDTQYF
DNA: TGTGCCAGTAGTATAACCCCCACAGATACGCAGTATTTT
V: TRBV19
size: NA
J: TRBJ2-3
D: NA

CDR3: CAWSATTRASYEQYF
DNA: TGTGCCTGGAGTGCTACTACCAGGGCCTCCTACGAGCAGTACTTC
V: TRBV30
size: NA
J: TRBJ2-7
D: NA

CDR3: CASSSRVQTEAFF
DNA: TGTGCCAGCAGCTCGCGGGTACAGACCGAAGCTTTCTTT
V: TRBV5-4
size: NA
J: TRBJ1-1
D: NA

CDR3: CAISILGGLLTDTQYF
DNA: TGTGCCATCAGTATCCTGGGGGGTCTACTCACAGATACGCAGTATTTT
V: TRBV10-3
size: NA
J: TRBJ2-3
D: NA

CDR3: CASSLVGQGGEQYF
DNA: TGCGCCAGCAGCTTGGTTGGGCAGGGGGGCGAGCAGTACTTC
V: TRBV5-1
size: NA
J: TRBJ2-7
D: NA